This passage covers 27 T cell receptor beta chains from one sample sequenced in a study of vaccination and CD4 T cells after COVID-19. With the Oncomine TCR Beta short-read assay, DNA from cultured CD4+ T cells was sequenced. TCRdb itself ran the PCR reads through MiXCR, one entry per CDR3 protein. Among some 11,000 distinct CDR3 sequences, roughly 46% were seen once, and the ten largest hold about 35%. Treatment of the sample: roughly 10-day PBMC culture with coronavirus spike peptide pools or control peptides (ViraFEST assay). Their recognized antigens are unknown. Sequences were obtained from CD4+ T cells from blood, cultured in vitro. The receptor set was obtained from a human donor who had recovered from COVID-19.

This clonotype was seen only a few times. This chain's CDR3 is CAWSQGASQPQHF. The CDR3 DNA reads as TGTGCCTGGAGTCAGGGGGCTAGTCAGCCCCAGCATTTT. V gene TRBV30 combines with J gene TRBJ1-5, with TRBD1 matching 8 bases. V trimming: 2 bases; J trimming: 6 bases; junction bases outside the gene matches: 3. The germline V gene encodes CDR1 GTSNPN and CDR2 SVGIG (reference sequence). The CDR3 length is 13 residues.

V gene TRBV6-2 or TRBV6-3 combines with J gene TRBJ1-5; D remains ambiguous. This CDR3 has 15 amino acids. V gave up 2 bases and J gave up 0 bases, with 8 bases separating them. Looked up from germline, CDR1 is MNHEY and CDR2 is SVGEGT. The CDR3 DNA follows: TGTGCCAGCAGTTACAAGGACTATAGCAATCAGCCCCAGCATTTT. It encodes CASSYKDYSNQPQHF.

The CDR3 here is CASSVTGTGEYYEQYF. CDR3 DNA: TGTGCCAGCAGCGTTACCGGGACAGGGGAATACTACGAGCAGTACTTC. The chain links TRBV9 to TRBJ2-7; 10 positions match TRBD1. Germline CDR1 SGDLS, CDR2 YYNGEE. This CDR3 contains 16 residues. The V segment lost 2 bases and the J segment 3 bases; nucleotides outside the gene matches: 8.

This clonotype was observed a few times. The chain is built from TRBV20-1 and TRBJ2-2, with 11 positions matching TRBD2. Looked up from germline, CDR1 is DFQATT and CDR2 is SNEGSKA (reference sequence). Trimming at V came to 5 bases and at J to 4 bases, leaving 3 bases not matched to a gene. The CDR3 runs 14 residues. The CDR3 nucleotides read TGCAGTGCTTTAGCGGGGGGGAGCACCGGGGAGCTGTTTTTT. Amino acids: CSALAGGSTGELFF.

The chain carries TRBV5-1 and TRBJ1-1; no firm D call. The CDR3 has 14 amino acids. Germline V CDR1 and CDR2: SGHRS, YFSETQ. Trimming took off 4 bases at V and 0 bases at J, with 10 bases between the two ends. This CDR3 is CASSTLDVNTEAFF. The CDR3 bases are TGCGCCAGCAGCACCTTAGACGTGAACACTGAAGCTTTCTTT.

The chain joins TRBV5-5 to TRBJ1-1, with a tentative D call TRBD1 (5 bases). The CDR3 extends over 16 amino acids. V lost 4 bases and J 3 bases, leaving 19 bases between the germline ends. The germline CDR1 and CDR2 sequences are SGHKS and YYEKEE (reference sequence). The CDR3 region is CASSPGPRGSYTEAFF. CDR3 nucleotides: TGTGCCAGCAGCCCCGGGCCCCGGGGCTCCTACACTGAAGCTTTCTTT.

There are a few counts of this clonotype. The chain joins TRBV2 to TRBJ2-2; possible D gene TRBD1, 6 bases. CDR1 and CDR2 from the germline V gene are SNHLY and FYNNEI. The CDR3 spans 15 residues. V lost 3 bases to trimming and J lost 3 bases, with 11 bases between them. The CDR3 nucleotides read TGTGCCAGCAGTGAGACAGGCTTTTACACCGGGGAGCTGTTTTTT. Residues: CASSETGFYTGELFF.

DNA for the CDR3: TGTGCCAGCACCAAAGACAGGGGGTTAAACACTGAAGCTTTCTTT. It is translated as CASTKDRGLNTEAFF. The gene calls are TRBV7-8 and TRBJ1-1; TRBD1 matches 9 bases. Germline trimming cut 7 bases from V and 2 bases from J; bases unmatched to any gene: 8. CDR3 length equals 15 residues. CDR1 is SGHVS and CDR2 is FQNEAQ in the germline V gene.

V gene TRBV6-1 combines with J gene TRBJ1-5, with D unclear. This CDR3 is built from 13 residues. Deletions cut 7 bases from V and 6 bases from J, with 13 bases between. Germline V lookup: CDR1 MNHNS, CDR2 SASEGT. DNA of the CDR3: TGTGCCAGCACCCCAAGGGTCGGTCAGCCCCAGCATTTT. Translated: CASTPRVGQPQHF.

The chain is built from TRBV20-1 and TRBJ1-5; D gene uncertain. The CDR3 has 15 residues. Trimming stripped 0 bases from V and 7 bases from J, with 16 bases between. The germline V gene encodes CDR1 DFQATT and CDR2 SNEGSKA (reference sequence). CDR3 DNA: TGCAGTGCTAGAGATCCTCTGGCAGTTCGACAGCCCCAGCATTTT. It is translated as CSARDPLAVRQPQHF.

This rearrangement joins TRBV7-2 to TRBJ2-2, with 10 bases lining up with TRBD2. Germline V gives CDR1 SGHTA, CDR2 FQGNSA. Trimming removed 2 bases from V and 3 bases from J; junction bases left unmatched: 9. The CDR3 loop spans 18 amino acids. CDR3 in DNA: TGTGCCAGCAGCTTAAATCCTAGCGGGGGTCTATACACCGGGGAGCTGTTTTTT. Translation: CASSLNPSGGLYTGELFF.

This clonotype was recorded once. This sequence joins TRBV6-1 and TRBJ1-2; the D gene is possibly TRBD1 (6 bases). The CDR3 has 15 residues. V shed 8 bases and J shed 5 bases, with 21 bases lying between them. Germline V CDR1 and CDR2: MNHNS, SASEGT. CDR3 in DNA: TGTGCCAGCGTTGAGCCGGGACACGGATTTTATGGCTACACCTTC. Translation: CASVEPGHGFYGYTF.

This chain connects TRBV11-2 to TRBJ2-1, with D maybe TRBD2 (7 bases). TRBJ2-7 matches the DNA end more closely, so the J call is doubtful. The CDR3 sequence is 15 residues long. The germline gives CDR1 SGHAT, CDR2 FQNNGV. CDR3 amino acids: CASSFARGGAYEQYF. Here the CDR3 DNA reads TGTGCCAGCAGCTTCGCGAGGGGGGGGGCCTACGAGCAGTACTTC.

The chain is built from TRBV27 and TRBJ1-2; perhaps TRBD1 as D (5 bases). V lost 2 bases and J 4 bases, leaving 11 bases between the germline ends. The CDR3 is made up of 14 amino acids. Looked up from germline, CDR1 is MNHEY and CDR2 is SMNVEV (reference sequence). The CDR3 here is CASSLEHRSYGYTF. The DNA for the CDR3 is TGTGCCAGCAGTTTAGAGCACAGGTCCTATGGCTACACCTTC.

The V gene is TRBV11-3, the J gene TRBJ2-5; 8 nucleotides agree with TRBD2. The CDR3 runs to 17 residues. In germline, CDR1 is SGHNT, CDR2 YENEEA. V lost 3 bases to trimming and J lost 0 bases; unmatched junction nucleotides: 9. CDR3 region: CASSLGHRLAYQETQYF. The CDR3 DNA is TGTGCCAGCAGCTTGGGGCACAGACTAGCGTACCAAGAGACCCAGTACTTC.

This clonotype has a handful of counts. The rearrangement uses TRBV6-2 or TRBV6-3 and TRBJ1-2; no reliable D call. The CDR3 has 13 amino acids. The germline V and J ends were trimmed by 1 base and 8 bases, with 11 bases remaining between them. The germline V gene encodes CDR1 MNHEY and CDR2 SVGEGT. The CDR3 loop is CASSYLREEGYTF. CDR3 bases: TGTGCCAGCAGTTACTTGAGGGAGGAAGGCTACACCTTC.

There are a few counts of this clonotype. The J gene is TRBJ2-2, the V gene TRBV10-1; no reliable D call. CDR3 length: 13 residues. CDR1 and CDR2 (germline): WNHNN, SYGVQD (reference sequence). V lost 2 bases and J 3 bases, leaving 4 bases between the germline ends. The CDR3 nucleotides are TGCGCCAGCAGTGAGGGACACACCGGGGAGCTGTTTTTT. Protein sequence: CASSEGHTGELFF.

V and J are TRBV6-5 and TRBJ1-2; D not resolved. Looked up from germline, CDR1 is MNHEY and CDR2 is SVGAGI. Trimming left V 0 bases short and J 2 bases short, with 13 bases between. The CDR3 covers 16 residues. CDR3: CASSYSRPDGNYGYTF. CDR3 DNA: TGTGCCAGCAGTTACTCGAGGCCCGACGGAAACTATGGCTACACCTTC.

V is TRBV10-2 and J is TRBJ2-1; no clear D. The CDR3 spans 15 residues. V lost 3 bases and J lost 10, with 19 bases in between. Germline-derived CDR1 and CDR2 are WSHSY and SAAADI. The CDR3 coding sequence is TGCGCCAGCAGTGACGAGATGAGGACGAACCTCGAGCAGTTCTTC. Translation gives CASSDEMRTNLEQFF.

The sample holds one count of this clonotype. The chain joins TRBV5-1 to TRBJ1-3; TRBD1 is a possible D gene (5 bases). V gave up 0 bases and J gave up 2 bases, with 9 bases separating them. The CDR3 contains 15 residues. CDR1 is SGHRS, CDR2 YFSETQ, per germline. The CDR3: CASSLAGAAGNTIYF. Written as DNA, the CDR3 is TGCGCCAGCAGCTTGGCCGGGGCAGCTGGAAACACCATATATTTT.

The CDR3 here is CASSLLPSGQETQYF. The CDR3 DNA is TGCGCCAGCAGCTTGCTGCCTAGCGGACAAGAGACCCAGTACTTC. The rearrangement uses TRBV5-1 and TRBJ2-5; 7 positions match TRBD2. CDR1 and CDR2 (germline): SGHRS, YFSETQ. CDR3 length: 15 residues. Unmatched junction bases numbered 5, after V lost 1 base and J lost 2 bases.

The V gene is TRBV18, the J gene TRBJ1-1; D ambiguous. Germline CDR1 is KGHSH and CDR2 is LQKENI. The CDR3 consists of 15 residues. V was trimmed by 1 base and J by 0 bases, leaving 9 bases between them. The CDR3 sequence: CASSPQNSMNTEAFF. CDR3 DNA: TGTGCCAGCTCACCACAAAACAGCATGAACACTGAAGCTTTCTTT.

The chain is built from TRBV11-2 and TRBJ1-1; no definite D call. Trimming took off 1 base at V and 4 bases at J, with 4 bases between the two ends. This CDR3 has 12 residues. The germline V gene encodes CDR1 SGHAT and CDR2 FQNNGV. The CDR3 reads CASSLAVTEAFF. The CDR3 bases are TGTGCCAGCAGCTTAGCCGTCACTGAAGCTTTCTTT.

This clonotype came up a few times. The rearrangement links TRBV11-2 to TRBJ2-5, with 7 bases identical to TRBD2. Germline V gene data show CDR1 as SGHAT and CDR2 as FQNNGV. V dropped 3 bases and J dropped 4; count of bases not matched to a gene: 5. CDR3 size: 14 residues. CDR3 amino acids: CASSLPGGLETQYF. CDR3 DNA sequence: TGTGCCAGCAGCTTGCCCGGGGGGTTAGAGACCCAGTACTTC.

This clonotype was detected a few times. This chain uses TRBV21-1 with TRBJ1-1; the table's TRBD1 call for D was not verified on the DNA. TRBV21-1 is assigned pseudogene status. The CDR3 totals 14 residues. For the CDR3, the DNA is TGTGCCAGCACCGACCGGGATAGGGGAGCTGAAGCTTTCTTT. Translation gives CASTDRDRGAEAFF.

The genes are TRBV10-3 and TRBJ1-6; D is unclear. The V gene lost 0 bases and the J gene lost 14 bases, with 20 bases spanning the gap. Germline V gene sequence: CDR1 ENHRY, CDR2 SYGVKD. The CDR3 is 16 residues long. CDR3 DNA sequence: TGTGCCATCAGTGAGTCGATTGCCGTCCCGGGTTCGTCCCTCCACTTT. Protein sequence: CAISESIAVPGSSLHF.

J is TRBJ1-2 and V is TRBV5-4; 7 bases are shared with TRBD1. V was clipped by 7 bases and J by 6 bases; unmatched bases: 15. Germline CDR1 reads SGHNT; CDR2 reads YYREEE (reference sequence). The CDR3 totals 15 residues. CDR3 bases: TGTGCCAGCGGAAAGTCTCTCAGACAGGGCGATGGCTACACCTTC. Translating gives CASGKSLRQGDGYTF.